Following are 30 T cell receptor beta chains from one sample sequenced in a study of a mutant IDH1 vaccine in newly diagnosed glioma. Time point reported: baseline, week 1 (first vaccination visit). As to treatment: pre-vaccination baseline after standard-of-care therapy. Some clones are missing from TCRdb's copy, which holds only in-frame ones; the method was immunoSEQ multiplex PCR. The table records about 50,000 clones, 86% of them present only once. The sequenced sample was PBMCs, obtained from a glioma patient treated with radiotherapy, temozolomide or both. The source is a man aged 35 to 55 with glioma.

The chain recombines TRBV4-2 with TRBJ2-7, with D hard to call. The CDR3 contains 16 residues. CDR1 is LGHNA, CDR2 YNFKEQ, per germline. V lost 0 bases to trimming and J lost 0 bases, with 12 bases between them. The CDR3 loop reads CASSQEADRASYEQYF. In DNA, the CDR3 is TGTGCCAGCAGCCAAGAGGCGGATAGAGCCTCCTACGAGCAGTACTTC.

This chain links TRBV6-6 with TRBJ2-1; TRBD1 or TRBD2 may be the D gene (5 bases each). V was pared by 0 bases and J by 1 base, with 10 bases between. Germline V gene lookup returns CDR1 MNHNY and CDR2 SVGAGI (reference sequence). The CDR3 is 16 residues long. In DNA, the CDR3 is TGTGCCAGCAGTTACTCGAGGGGCCGGTCCTACAATGAGCAGTTCTTC. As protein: CASSYSRGRSYNEQFF.

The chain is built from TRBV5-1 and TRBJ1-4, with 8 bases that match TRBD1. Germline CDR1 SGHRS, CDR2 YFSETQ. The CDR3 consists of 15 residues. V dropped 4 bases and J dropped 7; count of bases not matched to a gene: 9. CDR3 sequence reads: CASSLGQGQGEKLFF. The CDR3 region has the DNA TGCGCCAGCAGCCTCGGACAGGGTCAGGGTGAAAAACTGTTTTTT.

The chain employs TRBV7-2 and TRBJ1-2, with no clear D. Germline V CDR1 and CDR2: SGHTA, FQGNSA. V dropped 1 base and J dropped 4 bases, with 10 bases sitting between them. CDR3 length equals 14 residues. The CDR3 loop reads CASSLVGVPYGYTF. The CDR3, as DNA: TGTGCCAGCAGCTTAGTTGGGGTTCCCTATGGCTACACCTTC.

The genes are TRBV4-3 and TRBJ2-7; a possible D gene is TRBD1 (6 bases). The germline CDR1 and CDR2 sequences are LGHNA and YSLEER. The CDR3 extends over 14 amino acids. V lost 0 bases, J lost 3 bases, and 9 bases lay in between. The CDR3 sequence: CASSQDGQYYEQYF. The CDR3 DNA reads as TGCGCCAGCAGCCAAGACGGACAGTACTACGAGCAGTACTTC.

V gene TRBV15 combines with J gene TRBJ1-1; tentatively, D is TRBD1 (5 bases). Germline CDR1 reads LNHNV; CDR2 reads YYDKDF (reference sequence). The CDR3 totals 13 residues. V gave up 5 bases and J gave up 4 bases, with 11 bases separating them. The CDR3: CATSEGLGTEAFF. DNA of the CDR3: TGTGCCACCAGCGAGGGGCTGGGCACTGAAGCTTTCTTT.

CDR3 region: CASSVAIQGDLNEQYF. The CDR3 coding sequence is TGTGCCAGCAGCGTAGCTATTCAGGGTGATCTTAACGAGCAGTACTTC. The chain links TRBV9 to TRBJ2-7, with D perhaps TRBD1 (5 bases). This CDR3 is 16 amino acids long. CDR1 and CDR2 (germline): SGDLS, YYNGEE. Trimming cost V 0 bases and J 5 bases, with 18 bases left between them.

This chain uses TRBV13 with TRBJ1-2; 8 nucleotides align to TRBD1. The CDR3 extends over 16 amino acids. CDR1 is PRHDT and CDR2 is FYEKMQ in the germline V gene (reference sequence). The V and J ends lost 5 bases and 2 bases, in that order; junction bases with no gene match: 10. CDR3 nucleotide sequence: TGTGCCAGCAGCAAGGGGGGACAGGAGGCGAACTATGGCTACACCTTC. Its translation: CASSKGGQEANYGYTF.

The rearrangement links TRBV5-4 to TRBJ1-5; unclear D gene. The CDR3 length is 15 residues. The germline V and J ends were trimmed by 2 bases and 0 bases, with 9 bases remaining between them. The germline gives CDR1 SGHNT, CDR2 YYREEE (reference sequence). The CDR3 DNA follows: TGTGCCAGCAGCTTTGGGGAGGGTAGCAATCAGCCCCAGCATTTT. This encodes CASSFGEGSNQPQHF.

CDR3 bases: TGTGCCAGCAGTAGGGGGAGCAATCAGCCCCAGCATTTT. Translated: CASSRGSNQPQHF. The V and J genes are TRBV6-5 and TRBJ1-5; possibly TRBD1 for D (6 bases). The V end was cut by 5 bases, the J end by 1 base, with 6 bases between. Per the germline V gene, CDR1 is MNHEY and CDR2 is SVGAGI. This CDR3 has 13 residues.

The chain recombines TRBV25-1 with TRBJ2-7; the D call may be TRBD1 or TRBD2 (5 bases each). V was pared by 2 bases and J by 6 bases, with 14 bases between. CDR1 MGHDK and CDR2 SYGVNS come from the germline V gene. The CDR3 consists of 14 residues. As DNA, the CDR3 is TGTGCCAGCAGTGAAGCCGGGACCCTCCCCGAGCAGTACTTC. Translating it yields CASSEAGTLPEQYF.

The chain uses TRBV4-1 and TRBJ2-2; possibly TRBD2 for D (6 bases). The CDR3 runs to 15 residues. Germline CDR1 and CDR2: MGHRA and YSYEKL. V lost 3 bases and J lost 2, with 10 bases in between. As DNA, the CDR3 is TGCGCCAGCAGCCAGGAGGGCTTAAACACCGGGGAGCTGTTTTTT. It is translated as CASSQEGLNTGELFF.

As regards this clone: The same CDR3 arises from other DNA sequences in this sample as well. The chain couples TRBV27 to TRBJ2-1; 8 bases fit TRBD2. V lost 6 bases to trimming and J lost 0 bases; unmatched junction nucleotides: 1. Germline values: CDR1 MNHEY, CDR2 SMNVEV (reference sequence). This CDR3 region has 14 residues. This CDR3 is CASRSGSSYNEQFF. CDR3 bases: TGTGCCAGCAGAAGCGGGAGCTCCTACAATGAGCAGTTCTTC.

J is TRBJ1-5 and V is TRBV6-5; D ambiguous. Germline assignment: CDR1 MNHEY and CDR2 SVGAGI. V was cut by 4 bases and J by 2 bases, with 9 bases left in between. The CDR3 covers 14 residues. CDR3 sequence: CASSLRDGNQPQHF. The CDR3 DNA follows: TGTGCCAGCAGTTTAAGGGATGGCAATCAGCCCCAGCATTTT.

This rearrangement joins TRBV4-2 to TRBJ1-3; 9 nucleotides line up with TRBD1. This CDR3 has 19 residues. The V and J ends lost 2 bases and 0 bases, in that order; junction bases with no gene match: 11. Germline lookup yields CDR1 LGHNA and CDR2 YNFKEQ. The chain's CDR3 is CASSQIGTGFLTSGNTIYF. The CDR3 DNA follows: TGTGCCAGCAGCCAAATCGGGACAGGGTTTCTTACCTCTGGAAACACCATATATTTT.

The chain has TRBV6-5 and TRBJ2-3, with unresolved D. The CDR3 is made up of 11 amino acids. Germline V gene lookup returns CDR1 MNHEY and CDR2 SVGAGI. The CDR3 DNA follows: TGTGCGACCCATCTCTCGGATACGCAGTATTTT. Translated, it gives CATHLSDTQYF.

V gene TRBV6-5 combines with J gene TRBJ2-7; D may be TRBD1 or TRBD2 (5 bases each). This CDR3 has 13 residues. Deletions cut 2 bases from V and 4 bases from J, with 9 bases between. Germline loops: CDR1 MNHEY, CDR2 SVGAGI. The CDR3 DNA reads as TGTGCCAGCAGTTACGGGACCACTTACGAGCAGTACTTC. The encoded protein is CASSYGTTYEQYF.

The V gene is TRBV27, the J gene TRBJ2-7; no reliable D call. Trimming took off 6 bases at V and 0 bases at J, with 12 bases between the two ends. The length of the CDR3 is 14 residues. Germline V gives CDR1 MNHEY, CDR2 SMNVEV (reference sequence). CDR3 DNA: TGTGCCAGCAGAGACCGGCCTAGCTCCTACGAGCAGTACTTC. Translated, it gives CASRDRPSSYEQYF.

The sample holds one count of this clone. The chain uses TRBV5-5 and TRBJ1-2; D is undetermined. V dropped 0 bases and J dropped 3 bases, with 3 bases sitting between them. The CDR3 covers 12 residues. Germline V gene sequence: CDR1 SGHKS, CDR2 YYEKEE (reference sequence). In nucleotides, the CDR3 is TGTGCCAGCAGCTTGGAAGACTATGGCTACACCTTC. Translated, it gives CASSLEDYGYTF.

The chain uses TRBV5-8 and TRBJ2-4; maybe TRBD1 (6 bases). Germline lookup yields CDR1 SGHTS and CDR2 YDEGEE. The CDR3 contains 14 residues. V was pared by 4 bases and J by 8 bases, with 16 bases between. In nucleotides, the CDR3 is TGTGCCAGCAGCCCGGAACAGGGTGGGGACATTCAGTACTTC. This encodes CASSPEQGGDIQYF. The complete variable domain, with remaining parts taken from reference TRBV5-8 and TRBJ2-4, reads EAGVTQSPTHLIKTRGQQATLRCSPISGHTSVYWYQQALGLGLQFLLWYDEGEERNRGNFPPRFSGRQFPNYSSELNVNALELEDSALYLCASSPEQGGDIQYFGAGTRLSVL.

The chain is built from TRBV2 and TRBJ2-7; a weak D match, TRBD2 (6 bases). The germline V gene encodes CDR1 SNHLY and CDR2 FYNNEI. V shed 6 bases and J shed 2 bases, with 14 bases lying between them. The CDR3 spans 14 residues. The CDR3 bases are TGTGCCAGCAGGCCGGGACTCGGGACCTACGAGCAGTACTTC. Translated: CASRPGLGTYEQYF.

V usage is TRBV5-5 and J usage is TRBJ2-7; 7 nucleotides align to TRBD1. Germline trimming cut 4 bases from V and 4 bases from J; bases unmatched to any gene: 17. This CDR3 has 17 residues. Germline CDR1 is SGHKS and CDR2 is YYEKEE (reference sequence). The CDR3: CASSRRQGLSTSYEQYF. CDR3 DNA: TGTGCCAGCAGCAGAAGACAGGGTCTCTCAACCTCTTACGAGCAGTACTTC.

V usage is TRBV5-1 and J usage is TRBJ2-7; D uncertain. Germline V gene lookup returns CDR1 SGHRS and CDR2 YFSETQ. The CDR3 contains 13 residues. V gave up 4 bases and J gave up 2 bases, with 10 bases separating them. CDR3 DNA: TGCGCCAGCAGCCAGTACCCTGCCTACGAGCAGTACTTC. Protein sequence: CASSQYPAYEQYF.

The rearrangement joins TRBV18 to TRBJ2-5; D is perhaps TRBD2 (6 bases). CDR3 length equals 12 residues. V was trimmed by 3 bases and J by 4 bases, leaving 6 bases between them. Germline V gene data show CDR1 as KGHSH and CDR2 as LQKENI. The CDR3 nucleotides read TGTGCCAGCTCACCGGGGGGAGAGACCCAGTACTTC. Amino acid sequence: CASSPGGETQYF.

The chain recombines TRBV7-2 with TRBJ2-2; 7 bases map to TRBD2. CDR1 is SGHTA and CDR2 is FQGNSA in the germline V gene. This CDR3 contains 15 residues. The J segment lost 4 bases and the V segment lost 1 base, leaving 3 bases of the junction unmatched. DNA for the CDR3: TGTGCCAGCAGCTTAGACGGGAGGCCCACCGGGGAGCTGTTTTTT. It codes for CASSLDGRPTGELFF.

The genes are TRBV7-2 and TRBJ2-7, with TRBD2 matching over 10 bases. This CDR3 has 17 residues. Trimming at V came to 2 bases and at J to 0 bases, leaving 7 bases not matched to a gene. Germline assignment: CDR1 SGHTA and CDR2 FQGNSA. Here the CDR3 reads CASSLSLAGVGSYEQYF. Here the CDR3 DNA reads TGTGCCAGCAGCTTAAGCCTAGCGGGAGTGGGCTCCTACGAGCAGTACTTC.

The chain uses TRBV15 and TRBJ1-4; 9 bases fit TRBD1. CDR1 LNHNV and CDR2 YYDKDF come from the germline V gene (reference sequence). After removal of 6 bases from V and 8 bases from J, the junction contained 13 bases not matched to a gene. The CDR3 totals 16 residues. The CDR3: CATRQLSGTGKEKLFF. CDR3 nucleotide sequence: TGTGCCACCAGACAACTCTCCGGGACAGGGAAGGAAAAACTGTTTTTT.

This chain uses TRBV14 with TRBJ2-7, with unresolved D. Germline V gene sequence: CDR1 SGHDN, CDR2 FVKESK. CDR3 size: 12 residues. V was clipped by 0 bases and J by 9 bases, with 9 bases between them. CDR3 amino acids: CASSQEKGGQYF. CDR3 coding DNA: TGTGCCAGCAGCCAAGAAAAGGGCGGGCAGTACTTC.

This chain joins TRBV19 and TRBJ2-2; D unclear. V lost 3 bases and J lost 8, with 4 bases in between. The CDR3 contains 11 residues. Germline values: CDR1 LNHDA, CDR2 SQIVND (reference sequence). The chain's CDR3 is CASSMGGELFF. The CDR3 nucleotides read TGTGCCAGTAGTATGGGTGGGGAGCTGTTTTTT.

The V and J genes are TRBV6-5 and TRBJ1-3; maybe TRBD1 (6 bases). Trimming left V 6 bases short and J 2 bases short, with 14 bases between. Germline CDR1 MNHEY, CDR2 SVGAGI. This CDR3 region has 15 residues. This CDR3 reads CASRTGIPAGNTIYF. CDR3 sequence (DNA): TGTGCCAGCAGAACAGGGATTCCGGCTGGAAACACCATATATTTT.